These 28 T cell receptor beta chains came from one sample sequenced in a study of T cell changes during pregnancy in multiple sclerosis. Measured with immunoSEQ multiplex PCR; TCRdb has only the in-frame clones, and not every one. The data hold about 40,000 clones, with 85% to 95% observed a single time. Sequencing was performed on CD4+ T cells from peripheral blood mononuclear cells, taken in the first trimester of pregnancy. The source is a female donor with multiple sclerosis, enrolled in a pregnancy study.

This clone has just one count. The genes are TRBV7-9 and TRBJ1-5; TRBD1 agrees at 7 bases. Germline-derived CDR1 and CDR2 are SEHNR and FQNEAQ (reference sequence). With 1 base clipped from V and 0 bases from J, the junction kept 9 bases outside the gene matches. The CDR3 sequence is 18 residues long. This CDR3 is CASSLGQGIRDSNQPQHF. CDR3 DNA: TGTGCCAGCAGCTTAGGACAGGGTATTCGGGATAGCAATCAGCCCCAGCATTTT. Supplemented by reference TRBV7-9 and TRBJ1-5, the full variable domain reads DTGVSQNPRHKITKRGQNVTFRCDPISEHNRLYWYRQTLGQGPEFLTYFQNEAQLEKSRLLSDRFSAERPKGSFSTLEIQRTEQGDSAMYLCASSLGQGIRDSNQPQHFGDGTRLSIL.

The CDR3 nucleotides read TGTGCCAGCGGAGGACAGTATGGAAACACCATATATTTT. Encoded protein: CASGGQYGNTIYF. The rearrangement links TRBV6-1 to TRBJ1-3, with a tentative D call TRBD1 (6 bases). The V gene lost 8 bases and the J gene lost 3 bases, with 11 bases spanning the gap. The germline gives CDR1 MNHNS, CDR2 SASEGT. This CDR3 contains 13 residues.

CDR3 sequence (DNA): TGTGCCACCAGCAGAGATTTAGCGCGCCAAGAGACCCAGTACTTC. Translated, it gives CATSRDLARQETQYF. The chain links TRBV15 to TRBJ2-5; possible D gene TRBD2, 5 bases. This CDR3 comprises 15 residues. The V and J ends lost 0 bases and 1 base respectively, with 9 bases between them. CDR1 and CDR2 from the germline V gene are LNHNV and YYDKDF (reference sequence).

The rearrangement uses TRBV14 and TRBJ1-2; D uncertain. There are 13 residues in the CDR3. Trimming took off 5 bases at V and 7 bases at J, with 14 bases between the two ends. CDR1 SGHDN and CDR2 FVKESK come from the germline V gene. CDR3 nucleotides: TGTGCCAGCAGCGCGAAGATCGGAGGTGGCTACACCTTC. The encoded protein is CASSAKIGGGYTF.

The chain is built from TRBV18 and TRBJ2-1; D is undetermined. Germline CDR1 KGHSH, CDR2 LQKENI. The CDR3 spans 13 residues. Trimming removed 1 base at V and 4 bases at J, with 5 bases between. The CDR3 DNA reads as TGTGCCAGCTCACCACAGGAGTACAATGAGCAGTTCTTC. Translation: CASSPQEYNEQFF.

This clone occurred once. This chain links TRBV5-1 with TRBJ2-7; a weak D match, TRBD2 (5 bases). From germline, CDR1 is SGHRS and CDR2 YFSETQ. The CDR3 length is 13 residues. The V end lost 5 bases, the J end lost 5 bases, and 14 bases lay between the germline ends. CDR3 in amino acids: CASSSLTSNEQYF. The DNA of the CDR3 is TGCGCCAGCAGTTCCTTAACTAGTAACGAGCAGTACTTC. The variable domain in full, completed from reference TRBV5-1 and TRBJ2-7, reads KAGVTQTPRYLIKTRGQQVTLSCSPISGHRSVSWYQQTPGQGLQFLFEYFSETQRNKGNFPGRFSGRQFSNSRSEMNVSTLELGDSALYLCASSSLTSNEQYFGPGTRLTVT.

This clone was seen once. V and J are TRBV15 and TRBJ1-5, with D possibly matching TRBD1 (5 bases). CDR3 length equals 15 residues. V lost 0 bases and J lost 11, with 17 bases in between. Germline V CDR1 and CDR2: LNHNV, YYDKDF (reference sequence). The CDR3 here is CATSREVTARESQHF. In nucleotides, the CDR3 is TGTGCCACCAGCAGAGAGGTGACAGCCCGGGAGTCCCAGCATTTT.

The chain couples TRBV4-2 to TRBJ2-5; 8 nucleotides align to TRBD1. This CDR3 has 14 amino acids. Germline V gene lookup returns CDR1 LGHNA and CDR2 YNFKEQ. With 4 bases clipped from V and 4 bases from J, the junction kept 5 bases outside the gene matches. The CDR3 DNA reads TGTGCCAGCAGCCCCAGACAGGGGCGAGAGACCCAGTACTTC. Protein sequence: CASSPRQGRETQYF.

This rearrangement joins TRBV5-1 to TRBJ2-2, with a possible D match to TRBD2 (6 bases). Germline V gene data show CDR1 as SGHRS and CDR2 as YFSETQ. The CDR3 totals 14 residues. V lost 7 bases and J 4 bases, leaving 14 bases between the germline ends. In DNA form, the CDR3 reads TGCGCCAGCGCGGAGGGCGGTGGCACCGGGGAGCTGTTTTTT. Encoded protein: CASAEGGGTGELFF.

This chain links TRBV18 with TRBJ2-3; D is undetermined. The CDR3 length is 15 residues. With 0 bases removed from V and 0 bases from J, the gap between germline ends came to 7 bases. Germline V lookup: CDR1 KGHSH, CDR2 LQKENI. CDR3 loop: CASSPPSTSTDTQYF. The CDR3 nucleotides are TGTGCCAGCTCACCACCGTCTACTAGCACAGATACGCAGTATTTT.

The CDR3 reads CASSWGAGGYEQYF. In nucleotides, the CDR3 is TGTGCCAGCAGTTGGGGCGCCGGCGGCTACGAGCAGTACTTC. The V gene is TRBV5-4, the J gene TRBJ2-7; the D gene is possibly TRBD1 (5 bases). With 5 bases removed from V and 3 bases from J, the gap between germline ends came to 15 bases. This CDR3 is 14 amino acids long. Germline CDR1 reads SGHNT; CDR2 reads YYREEE (reference sequence).

This chain uses TRBV18 with TRBJ1-1, with D unresolved. V shed 0 bases and J shed 0 bases, with 5 bases lying between them. CDR3 length: 14 residues. CDR1 and CDR2 from the germline V gene are KGHSH and LQKENI. The DNA for the CDR3 is TGTGCCAGCTCACCACCGGTAGTGAACACTGAAGCTTTCTTT. Translation: CASSPPVVNTEAFF.

V gene TRBV2 combines with J gene TRBJ1-4; TRBD1 agrees at 9 bases. CDR3 size: 15 residues. The J segment lost 8 bases and the V segment lost 6 bases, leaving 10 bases of the junction unmatched. Germline-derived CDR1 and CDR2 are SNHLY and FYNNEI. The CDR3 spells CASRKQGAEGEKLFF. DNA for the CDR3: TGTGCCAGCAGAAAACAGGGGGCTGAGGGCGAAAAACTGTTTTTT. The whole variable domain, remainder taken from reference TRBV2 and TRBJ1-4, is EPEVTQTPSHQVTQMGQEVILRCVPISNHLYFYWYRQILGQKVEFLVSFYNNEISEKSEIFDDQFSVERPDGSNFTLKIRSTKLEDSAMYFCASRKQGAEGEKLFFGSGTQLSVL.

V gene TRBV2 combines with J gene TRBJ1-2, with 7 bases lining up with TRBD1. Trimming at V came to 6 bases and at J to 1 base, leaving 11 bases not matched to a gene. The CDR3 runs 16 residues. Per the germline V gene, CDR1 is SNHLY and CDR2 is FYNNEI. This CDR3 reads CASRKRGTDINYGYTF. CDR3 sequence (DNA): TGTGCCAGCAGGAAGCGCGGGACAGACATTAACTATGGCTACACCTTC.

V usage is TRBV18 and J usage is TRBJ2-3; TRBD2 agrees at 11 bases. The V gene end was trimmed by 6 bases and the J gene end by 2 bases; junction bases not matched to a gene: 7. Germline-derived CDR1 and CDR2 are KGHSH and LQKENI. CDR3 length: 16 residues. The CDR3 is CASSLRLAGYTDTQYF. CDR3 nucleotide sequence: TGTGCCAGCTCCCTTCGACTAGCGGGGTACACAGATACGCAGTATTTT.

This chain joins TRBV2 and TRBJ1-1; 10 bases align to TRBD1. The CDR3 runs 15 residues. J lost 9 bases, V lost 4 bases, and 11 bases had no gene match. CDR1 is SNHLY, CDR2 FYNNEI, per germline. For the CDR3, the DNA is TGTGCCAGCAGTGGGACAGGGGGATCGCTAGACCAAGCTTTCTTT. Protein sequence: CASSGTGGSLDQAFF.

In DNA form, the CDR3 reads TGTGCCAGCAGAGACAGGGGGAGCTCCTACGAGCAGTACTTC. This codes for CASRDRGSSYEQYF. V gene TRBV28 combines with J gene TRBJ2-7; TRBD1 agrees at 9 bases. The CDR3 runs to 14 residues. Germline assignment: CDR1 MDHEN and CDR2 SYDVKM. V was clipped by 6 bases and J by 0 bases; unmatched bases: 3. The variable domain in full, with the rest retrieved from reference TRBV28 and TRBJ2-7, is DVKVTQSSRYLVKRTGEKVFLECVQDMDHENMFWYRQDPGLGLRLIYFSYDVKMKEKGDIPEGYSVSREKKERFSLILESASTNQTSMYLCASRDRGSSYEQYFGPGTRLTVT.

This chain uses TRBV10-1 with TRBJ2-7, with no clear D. The germline V and J ends were trimmed by 2 bases and 1 base, with 9 bases remaining between them. The germline gives CDR1 WNHNN, CDR2 SYGVQD (reference sequence). The CDR3 consists of 14 residues. DNA of the CDR3: TGCGCCAGCAGTGAGGGTGGAGCATCCTACGAGCAGTACTTC. Amino acids: CASSEGGASYEQYF.

V and J are TRBV18 and TRBJ1-4; D is possibly TRBD1 (5 bases). This CDR3 is 14 amino acids long. V lost 4 bases, J lost 8 bases, and 14 bases lay in between. Germline V lookup: CDR1 KGHSH, CDR2 LQKENI. The CDR3, as DNA: TGTGCCAGCTCACGACAGAATACTCAAGAAAAACTGTTTTTT. Amino acids: CASSRQNTQEKLFF.

On this clone: The sample carries other DNA sequences with the same CDR3. The chain links TRBV5-1 to TRBJ2-2; D is possibly TRBD1 (5 bases). The germline V gene has CDR1 SGHRS and CDR2 YFSETQ. V gave up 1 base and J gave up 1 base, with 5 bases separating them. The CDR3 totals 14 residues. CDR3 DNA: TGCGCCAGCAGCTTGACAGGGAACACCGGGGAGCTGTTTTTT. It yields the protein CASSLTGNTGELFF.

The V gene is TRBV18, the J gene TRBJ1-1; D remains unclear. The V end lost 3 bases, the J end lost 2 bases, and 13 bases lay between the germline ends. Germline CDR1 reads KGHSH; CDR2 reads LQKENI. This CDR3 region has 15 residues. The CDR3 nucleotides are TGTGCCAGCTCACCCAAATCGAGGGAAAACACTGAAGCTTTCTTT. Its protein product is CASSPKSRENTEAFF.

This chain connects TRBV18 to TRBJ1-2; TRBD1 matches 10 bases. This CDR3 is built from 15 residues. After removal of 4 bases from V and 4 bases from J, the junction contained 6 bases not matched to a gene. Looked up from germline, CDR1 is KGHSH and CDR2 is LQKENI. This chain's CDR3 is CASSQDRGPAYGYTF. In nucleotides, the CDR3 is TGTGCCAGCTCACAAGACAGGGGGCCAGCCTATGGCTACACCTTC.

The V call is TRBV10-3, the J call TRBJ2-1; TRBD2 might be the D (5 bases). CDR1 is ENHRY, CDR2 SYGVKD, per germline. CDR3 length: 13 residues. V was shortened by 3 bases and J by 9 bases, with 12 bases between the two germline ends. CDR3 bases: TGTGCCATCAGTGATAGGCTAGCTGTTGAGCAGTTCTTC. Protein sequence: CAISDRLAVEQFF.

There are a few counts of this clone. V usage is TRBV5-1 and J usage is TRBJ1-4; D remains ambiguous. CDR1 and CDR2 from the germline V gene are SGHRS and YFSETQ. The V end was cut by 4 bases, the J end by 6 bases, with 10 bases between. The CDR3 runs 13 residues. The CDR3 DNA reads as TGCGCCAGCAGCACCACGGGGTATGAAAAACTGTTTTTT. The encoded protein is CASSTTGYEKLFF.

This clone occurred once. The germline gene is not matched at one end of the junction; a read error may be the cause. The chain links TRBV11-2 to TRBJ2-2; tentative D call: TRBD2 (6 bases). The CDR3 contains 12 residues. Germline V gives CDR1 SGHAT, CDR2 FQNNGV. The CDR3 region is CASSPVAGGLFF. Written as DNA, the CDR3 is TGTGCCAGCAGCCCCGTGGCCGGGGGGCTGTTTTTT.

This chain links TRBV5-5 with TRBJ2-7; 7 bases are a match to TRBD1. Germline CDR1 is SGHKS and CDR2 is YYEKEE (reference sequence). V gave up 4 bases and J gave up 5 bases; unmatched junction bases: 6. The CDR3 totals 13 residues. CDR3 in DNA: TGTGCCAGCAGCCCGACAGGGAACCACGAGCAGTACTTC. Its protein is CASSPTGNHEQYF.

The chain is built from TRBV28 and TRBJ1-5, with D possibly being TRBD1 (6 bases). CDR1 and CDR2 from the germline V gene are MDHEN and SYDVKM. Trimming took 6 bases from V and 6 from J, leaving 15 bases between them. The CDR3 is made up of 14 amino acids. The CDR3 DNA reads as TGTGCCAGCAGGCCGGGGGGGGCGATTCAGCCCCAGCATTTT. Residues: CASRPGGAIQPQHF.

The gene calls are TRBV28 and TRBJ2-5, with D possibly matching TRBD1 (6 bases). The germline V gene encodes CDR1 MDHEN and CDR2 SYDVKM. This CDR3 has 15 residues. Trimming removed 2 bases at V and 4 bases at J, with 14 bases between. This CDR3 is CASSLSSGRGETQYF. The CDR3 DNA reads TGTGCCAGCAGTTTAAGTTCGGGCAGGGGAGAGACCCAGTACTTC.